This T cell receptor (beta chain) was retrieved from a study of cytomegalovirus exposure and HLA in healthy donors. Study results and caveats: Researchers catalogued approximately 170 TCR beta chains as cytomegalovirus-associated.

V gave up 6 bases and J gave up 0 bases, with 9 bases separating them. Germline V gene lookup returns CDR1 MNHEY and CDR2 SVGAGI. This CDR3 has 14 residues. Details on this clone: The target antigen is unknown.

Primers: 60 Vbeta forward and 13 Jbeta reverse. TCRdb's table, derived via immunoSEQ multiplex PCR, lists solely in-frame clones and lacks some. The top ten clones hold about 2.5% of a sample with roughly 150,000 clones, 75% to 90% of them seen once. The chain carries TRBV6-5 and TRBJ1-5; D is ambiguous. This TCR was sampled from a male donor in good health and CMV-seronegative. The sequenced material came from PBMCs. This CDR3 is CASSRLNSNQPQHF. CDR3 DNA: TGTGCCAGCAGCCGCCTAAATAGCAATCAGCCCCAGCATTTT.